This entry concerns a single T cell receptor (beta chain). Its antigen is undetermined. V lost 3 bases and J 6 bases, leaving 14 bases between the germline ends. The CDR3 runs 14 residues. CDR1 is LNHDA, CDR2 SQIVND, per germline (reference sequence). Assay: immunoSEQ multiplex PCR; the TCRdb copy retains only in-frame clones and omits some. The table lists about 49,000 clones, about 94% of them singletons. The data are from a study of OX40 agonist ivuxolimab in advanced cancers. Study-level background: A male proportion of 82.7% was recorded, with mean age about 60 years and range roughly 20 to 90. Antecedent anti-PD-1, anti-PD-L1 or anti-CTLA-4 therapy was permissible, with roughly 36% having received some. Study-wide results and limits: Nonresponders, in some cases, also had low normalized T-cell clonal expansion. Circulating CD4+ and CD8+ T cells showed clonal expansion by week 6 at 0.1 to 3.0 mg/kg.

This receptor was identified in an adult with an advanced solid tumor such as melanoma, head and neck, liver or kidney cancer. This specimen consisted of CD4+ or CD8+ T cells sorted from blood, obtained in a trial of the OX40 agonist ivuxolimab. V usage is TRBV19 and J usage is TRBJ1-1, with D maybe TRBD1 (5 bases). The CDR3 DNA reads TGTGCCAGTAGTATGTGGGGCGGGAAATCTGAAGCTTTCTTT. Translated, it gives CASSMWGGKSEAFF.